This T cell receptor beta chain was sequenced during a study of blood T cell repertoires in COVID-19. Study in general: T cells, B-cell-depleted T cells, or PBMCs provided the cDNA or gDNA that served as material.

V dropped 6 bases and J dropped 0 bases, with 11 bases sitting between them. The CDR3 has 14 residues. In germline, CDR1 is SGHTA, CDR2 FQGTGA. Study processing details: Reference gene primer amplification in the assay estimated nucleated cell counts. Sequencing used immunoSEQ multiplex PCR; TCRdb keeps in-frame clones, though not all of them. That table gives V, J and clone size, and the DNA gave D and trimming. Seen here are over 200,000 clones, roughly 80% observed once, and the top ten hold 7.9%. This clonotype originated in a woman aged 80 or older with acute or convalescent COVID-19. Input material: peripheral blood. The gene calls are TRBV7-3 and TRBJ1-1, with D possibly being TRBD1 (5 bases). Written as DNA, the CDR3 is TGTGCCAGCAGTACCCAGGGTTTGAACACTGAAGCTTTCTTT. It yields the protein CASSTQGLNTEAFF.